This T cell receptor (beta chain) came from a study of CD8 T cells in ankylosing spondylitis. The sample holds many counts of this clonotype. Antigen specificity is unknown. CDR1 and CDR2 from the germline V gene are MGHRA and YSYEKL. The CDR3 is 16 amino acids. With 2 bases clipped from V and 6 bases from J, the junction kept 10 bases outside the gene matches. With molecular barcodes, quantitative 5'-RACE was used to make the TCR beta libraries. MiXCR, run by TCRdb on the 5' RACE reads, gives a single entry per CDR3 protein. The table shows under 150,000 distinct CDR3 sequences, with around 9% occurring only once. Study-wide points: Typical of ankylosing spondylitis blood, it appeared, was a TCR beta motif of eight highly homologous variants. Researchers reportedly found disease-linked clones significantly enriched in matched ankylosing spondylitis synovial fluid.

The TCR originated in a male donor with ankylosing spondylitis or in good health (not recorded which). Material for sequencing was blood, either unsorted or a sorted T cell fraction (not recorded which). The chain is built from TRBV4-1 and TRBJ2-7; the match to TRBD2 covers 10 bases. CDR3 in amino acids: CASSQFAPGLASEQYF. DNA of the CDR3: TGCGCCAGCAGCCAATTTGCTCCGGGACTAGCGTCCGAGCAGTACTTC.